Listed below are T cell receptor beta chains from one sample, sequenced in a study of CD8 T cells in ankylosing spondylitis. TCRdb analysed the 5' RACE reads with MiXCR anew, one entry per CDR3 protein. This repertoire shows hundreds of thousands of distinct CDR3 sequences, around 19% found once; its top ten account for more than 40%. Sequencing input: blood, either unsorted or a sorted T cell fraction (not recorded which). The receptor source for this set is a male donor with ankylosing spondylitis. The CDR3 runs from the conserved cysteine through the conserved F or W. The order of the fields is J gene, V gene, CDR3 protein.

j_gene: TRBJ1-1
v_gene: TRBV6-5
CDR3aa: CASSYGGFTEAFF

j_gene: TRBJ2-3
v_gene: TRBV12-3/TRBV12-4
CDR3aa: CASSLAPRLAGESDTQYF

j_gene: TRBJ2-3
v_gene: TRBV6-5
CDR3aa: CASSYSPSTDTQYF

j_gene: TRBJ2-5
v_gene: TRBV12-3/TRBV12-4
CDR3aa: CASTPDGNQETQYF

j_gene: TRBJ2-2
v_gene: TRBV11-2
CDR3aa: CASSLAGLTGELFF

j_gene: TRBJ2-7
v_gene: TRBV11-2
CDR3aa: CASGSLQGEQYF

j_gene: TRBJ1-1
v_gene: TRBV15
CDR3aa: CATSIDGFRAFF

j_gene: TRBJ1-5
v_gene: TRBV4-1
CDR3aa: CASSQRTGDNQPQHF

j_gene: TRBJ2-2
v_gene: TRBV2
CDR3aa: CASSSGPTRGELFF

j_gene: TRBJ2-3
v_gene: TRBV2
CDR3aa: CASSEPSGGPEDTQYF

j_gene: TRBJ2-1
v_gene: TRBV18
CDR3aa: CASSPMVNEQFF

j_gene: TRBJ1-2
v_gene: TRBV11-1
CDR3aa: CASSPPAPNRQGRGVGYTF

j_gene: TRBJ2-1
v_gene: TRBV27
CDR3aa: CASSPPRANSGNEQFF

j_gene: TRBJ2-3
v_gene: TRBV7-9
CDR3aa: CASSSWTSGGEDTQYF

j_gene: TRBJ2-7
v_gene: TRBV15
CDR3aa: CATSPARPVAYEQYF

j_gene: TRBJ2-7
v_gene: TRBV4-3
CDR3aa: CASSQDAGTYEQYF

j_gene: TRBJ1-2
v_gene: TRBV4-1
CDR3aa: CASSQDFWGGGYTF

j_gene: TRBJ2-5
v_gene: TRBV7-9
CDR3aa: CASSFGNQETQYF

j_gene: TRBJ2-1
v_gene: TRBV20-1
CDR3aa: CSARDPQGPINEQFF